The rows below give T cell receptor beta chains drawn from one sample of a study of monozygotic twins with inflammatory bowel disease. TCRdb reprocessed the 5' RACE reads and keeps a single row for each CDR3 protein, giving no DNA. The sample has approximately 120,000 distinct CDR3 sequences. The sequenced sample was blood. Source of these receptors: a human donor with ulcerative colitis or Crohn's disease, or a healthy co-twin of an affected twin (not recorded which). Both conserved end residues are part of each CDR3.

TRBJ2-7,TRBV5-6,CASSTRTGGYEQYF
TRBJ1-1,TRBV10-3,CAIGGRGQGSTAEAFF
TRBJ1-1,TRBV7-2,CASSLEGRATNTEAFF
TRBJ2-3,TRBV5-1,CASSLGTSGTERQYF
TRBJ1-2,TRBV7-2,CASSLAGGLGYTF
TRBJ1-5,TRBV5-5,CASSWGQASNQPQHF
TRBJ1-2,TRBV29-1,CSAFYGGAYGYTF
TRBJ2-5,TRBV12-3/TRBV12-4,CASSRTSGEHRETQYF
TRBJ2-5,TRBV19,CASRPSRTAQETQYF
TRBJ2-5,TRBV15,CATSRVWKQETQYF
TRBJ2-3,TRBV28,CASSPSGGTQYF
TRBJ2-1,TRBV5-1,CASSLVLGYNEQFF
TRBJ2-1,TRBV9,CASSAGTSREGEQFF
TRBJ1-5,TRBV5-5,CASSIQGEYQPQHF
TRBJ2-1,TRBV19,CASSIGKGRETYNEQFF
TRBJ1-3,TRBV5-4,CASSLLILSGNTIYF
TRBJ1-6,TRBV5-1,CASSSGDSRSPLHF
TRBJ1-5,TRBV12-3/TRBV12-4,CASTNGGGVNQPQHF
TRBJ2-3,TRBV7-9,CASSLRGRQDDTQYF
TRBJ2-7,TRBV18,CASSPSGRSSYEQYF
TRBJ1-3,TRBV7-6,CASSNGAGNTIYF
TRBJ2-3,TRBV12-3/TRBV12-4,CASTQIVAVYSTDTQYF
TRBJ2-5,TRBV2,CASRVTSEGTQYF
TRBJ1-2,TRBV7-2,CASSSTPKLSLYGYTF
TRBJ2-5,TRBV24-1,CATSVKAGGMETQYF
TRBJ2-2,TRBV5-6,CASSSRDFKTGELFF
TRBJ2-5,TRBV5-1,CASSFTGAQETQYF
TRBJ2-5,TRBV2,CASKGGTSGETQYF
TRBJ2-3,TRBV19,CASRPTSTDTQYF
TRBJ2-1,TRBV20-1,CSATRTSGGASYNEQFF
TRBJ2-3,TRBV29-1,CSPSTGNTQYF
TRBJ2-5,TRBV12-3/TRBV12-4,CASSLGWDQYF
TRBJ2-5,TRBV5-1,CASSLVSTQYF
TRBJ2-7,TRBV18,CASSTGQGTYEQYF
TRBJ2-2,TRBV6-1,CASSGTGGSGELFF
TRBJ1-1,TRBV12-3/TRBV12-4,CASRAGENTEAFF
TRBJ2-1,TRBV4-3,CASSQFSTSTNNEQFF
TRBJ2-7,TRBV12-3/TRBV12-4,CASSLSPAAYEQYF
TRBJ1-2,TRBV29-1,CSVSLGFYGYTF
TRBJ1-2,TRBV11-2,CASSFPGTGSIGYTF
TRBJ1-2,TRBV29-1,CSVEGGAETYGYTF
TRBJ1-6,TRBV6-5,CASSYSTASYNSPLHF
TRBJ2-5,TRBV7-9,CASSHLPGLHQETQYF
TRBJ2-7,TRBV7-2,CASSPNRGHEQYF
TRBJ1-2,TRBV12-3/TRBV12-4,CASSSSPQGNYGYTF